This is a list of T cell receptor beta chains from one sample in a study of blood T cell repertoires in COVID-19. Measured with immunoSEQ multiplex PCR; TCRdb has only the in-frame clones, and not every one. There are about 430,000 clones in the sample; roughly 90% occur only once, and about 0.89% lies in the top ten. Input material: PBMCs or T cells enriched from blood (not recorded which). The source of these receptors is a woman aged 25 to 39 with acute COVID-19. Both conserved end residues are part of each CDR3. D genes are given only for firm matches. Only some rows state a clone size, as once, few, many or a class for expanded clones.

D gene	V gene	clone size	J gene	CDR3 protein	CDR3 DNA
NA	TRBV18	NA	TRBJ2-1	CASSVQGYNEQFF	TGTGCCAGCTCAGTCCAGGGATACAATGAGCAGTTCTTC
NA	TRBV7-9	NA	TRBJ1-6	CASSNSGSSPLHF	TGTGCCAGCAGCAATTCAGGGTCTTCACCCCTCCACTTT
NA	TRBV27	once	TRBJ1-1	CASSPSASREAFF	TGTGCCAGCAGTCCCTCGGCGAGCAGGGAAGCTTTCTTT
TRBD1	TRBV19	NA	TRBJ1-2	CASSRDRVNGYTF	TGTGCCAGTAGTCGGGACAGGGTAAATGGCTACACCTTC
NA	TRBV27	NA	TRBJ2-7	CASRQTGSYEQYF	TGTGCCAGTCGACAGACTGGATCCTACGAGCAGTACTTC
NA	TRBV25-1	NA	TRBJ2-2	CASSGRGTGWTGELFF	TGTGCCAGCAGTGGGCGGGGGACAGGATGGACCGGGGAGCTGTTTTTT
TRBD2	TRBV9	NA	TRBJ2-1	CASSGAGGFWNEQFF	TGTGCCAGCAGCGGAGCGGGGGGATTTTGGAATGAGCAGTTCTTC
TRBD1	TRBV9	NA	TRBJ2-1	CASSTQGTAPSPYNEQFF	TGTGCCAGCAGCACCCAAGGGACAGCCCCATCACCGTACAATGAGCAGTTCTTC
NA	TRBV7-9	NA	TRBJ2-1	CASSLSADLEQFF	TGTGCCAGCAGCTTATCCGCGGACTTGGAGCAGTTCTTC
TRBD1	TRBV30	NA	TRBJ1-3	CAWSSVDRGTGNTIYF	TGTGCCTGGTCCTCCGTTGACAGGGGCACTGGAAACACCATATATTTT
TRBD2	TRBV5-5	few	TRBJ2-5	CASSFLASGGETQYF	TGTGCCAGCAGCTTCTTGGCTAGCGGGGGGGAGACCCAGTACTTC
NA	TRBV10-3	NA	TRBJ1-1	CAIWALGRAEAFF	TGTGCCATCTGGGCCCTTGGGAGAGCTGAAGCTTTCTTT
NA	TRBV19	NA	TRBJ2-6	CASSTTPAGANVLTF	TGTGCCAGTAGTACAACCCCAGCTGGGGCCAACGTCCTGACTTTC
TRBD1	TRBV7-7	NA	TRBJ2-7	CASSSGTGGHEQYF	TGTGCCAGCAGTTCCGGGACAGGGGGCCACGAGCAGTACTTC
NA	TRBV27	once	TRBJ1-6	CASSPPRGAYNSPLHF	TGTGCCAGCAGTCCACCTCGAGGCGCCTATAATTCACCCCTCCACTTT
NA	TRBV10-2	NA	TRBJ1-2	CASFGKDGKQVYGYTF	TGCGCCAGCTTCGGGAAGGACGGGAAACAAGTCTATGGCTACACCTTC
NA	TRBV5-1	NA	TRBJ2-3	CASSFTGDTQYF	TGCGCCAGCAGCTTTACAGGGGATACGCAGTATTTT
NA	TRBV5-6	NA	TRBJ1-4	CASSARGAQRGEKLFF	TGTGCCAGCAGCGCCCGCGGGGCGCAACGAGGTGAAAAACTGTTTTTT
TRBD1	TRBV18	NA	TRBJ1-2	CASSPDRNYGYTF	TGTGCCAGCTCACCGGACAGGAATTATGGCTACACCTTC